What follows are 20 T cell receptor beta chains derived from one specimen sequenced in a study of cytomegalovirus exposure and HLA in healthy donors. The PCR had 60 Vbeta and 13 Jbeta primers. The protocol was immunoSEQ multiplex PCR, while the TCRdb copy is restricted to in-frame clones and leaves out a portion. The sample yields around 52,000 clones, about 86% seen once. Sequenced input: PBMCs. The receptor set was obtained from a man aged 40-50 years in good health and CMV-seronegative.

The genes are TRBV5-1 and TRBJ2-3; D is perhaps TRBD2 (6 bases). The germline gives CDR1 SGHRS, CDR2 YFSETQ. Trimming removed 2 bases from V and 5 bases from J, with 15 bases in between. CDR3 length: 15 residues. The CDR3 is CASSFGPDGGDTQYF. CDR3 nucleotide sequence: TGCGCCAGCAGCTTTGGCCCCGACGGGGGAGATACGCAGTATTTT. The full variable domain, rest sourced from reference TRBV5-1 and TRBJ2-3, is KAGVTQTPRYLIKTRGQQVTLSCSPISGHRSVSWYQQTPGQGLQFLFEYFSETQRNKGNFPGRFSGRQFSNSRSEMNVSTLELGDSALYLCASSFGPDGGDTQYFGPGTRLTVL.

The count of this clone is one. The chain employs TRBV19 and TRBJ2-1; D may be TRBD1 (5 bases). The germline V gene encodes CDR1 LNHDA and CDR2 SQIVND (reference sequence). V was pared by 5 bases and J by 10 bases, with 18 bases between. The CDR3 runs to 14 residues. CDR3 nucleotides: TGTGCCAGTAGTCCTAATGGTAGGCAGGGAGAGCAGTTCTTC. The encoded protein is CASSPNGRQGEQFF.

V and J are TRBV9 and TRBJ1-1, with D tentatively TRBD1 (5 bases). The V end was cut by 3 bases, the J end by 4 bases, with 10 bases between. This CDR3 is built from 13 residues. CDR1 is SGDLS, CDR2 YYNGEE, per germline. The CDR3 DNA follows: TGTGCCAGCAGCGAAACCGGGGGCACTGAAGCTTTCTTT. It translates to CASSETGGTEAFF.

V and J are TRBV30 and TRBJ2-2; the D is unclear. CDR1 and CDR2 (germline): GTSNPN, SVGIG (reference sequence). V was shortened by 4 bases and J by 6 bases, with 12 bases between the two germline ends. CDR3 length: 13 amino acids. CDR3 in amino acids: CAWKVGLAGELFF. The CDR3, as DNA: TGTGCCTGGAAGGTGGGCTTGGCCGGGGAGCTGTTTTTT. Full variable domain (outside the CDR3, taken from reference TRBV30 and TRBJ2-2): SQTIHQWPATLVQPVGSPLSLECTVEGTSNPNLYWYRQAAGRGLQLLFYSVGIGQISSEVPQNLSASRPQDRQFILSSKKLLLSDSGFYLCAWKVGLAGELFFGEGSRLTVL.

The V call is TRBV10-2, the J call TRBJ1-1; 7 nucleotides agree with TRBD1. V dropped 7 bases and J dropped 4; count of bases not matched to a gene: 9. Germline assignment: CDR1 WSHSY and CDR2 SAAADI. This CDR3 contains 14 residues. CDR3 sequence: CASTPGWTGTEAFF. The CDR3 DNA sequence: TGCGCCAGCACTCCTGGGTGGACAGGCACTGAAGCTTTCTTT.

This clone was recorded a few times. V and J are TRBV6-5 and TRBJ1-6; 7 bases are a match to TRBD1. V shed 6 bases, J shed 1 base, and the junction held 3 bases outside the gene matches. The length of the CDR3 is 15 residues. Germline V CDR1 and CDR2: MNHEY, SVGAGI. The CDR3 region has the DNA TGTGCCAGCAGGGACAGGCAGTCCTATAATTCACCCCTCCACTTT. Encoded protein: CASRDRQSYNSPLHF.

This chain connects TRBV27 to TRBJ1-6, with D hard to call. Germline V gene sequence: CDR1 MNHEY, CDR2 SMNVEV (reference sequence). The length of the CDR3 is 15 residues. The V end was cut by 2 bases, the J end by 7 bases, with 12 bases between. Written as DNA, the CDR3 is TGTGCCAGCAGTTTACAGCAGGAAAACAATTCACCCCTCCACTTT. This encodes CASSLQQENNSPLHF.

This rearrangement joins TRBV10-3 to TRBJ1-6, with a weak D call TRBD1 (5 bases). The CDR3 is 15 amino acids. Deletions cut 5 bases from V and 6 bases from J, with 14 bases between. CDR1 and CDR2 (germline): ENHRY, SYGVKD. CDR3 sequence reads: CAISNKGALNSPLHF. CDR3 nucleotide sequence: TGTGCCATCAGTAATAAAGGGGCACTTAATTCACCCCTCCACTTT.

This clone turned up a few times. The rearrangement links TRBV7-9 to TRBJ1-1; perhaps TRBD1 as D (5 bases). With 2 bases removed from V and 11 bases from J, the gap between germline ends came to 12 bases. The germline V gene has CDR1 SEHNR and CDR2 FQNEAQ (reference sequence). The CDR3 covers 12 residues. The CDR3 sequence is CASSLLQGRAFF. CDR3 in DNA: TGTGCCAGCAGCTTATTGCAGGGTAGGGCTTTCTTT.

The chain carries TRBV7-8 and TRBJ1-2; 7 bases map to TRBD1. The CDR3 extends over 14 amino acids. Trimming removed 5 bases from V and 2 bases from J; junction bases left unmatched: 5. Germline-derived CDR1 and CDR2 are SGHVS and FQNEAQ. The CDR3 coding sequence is TGTGCCAGCAGCCCCGGGACAGCGAACTATGGCTACACCTTC. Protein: CASSPGTANYGYTF.

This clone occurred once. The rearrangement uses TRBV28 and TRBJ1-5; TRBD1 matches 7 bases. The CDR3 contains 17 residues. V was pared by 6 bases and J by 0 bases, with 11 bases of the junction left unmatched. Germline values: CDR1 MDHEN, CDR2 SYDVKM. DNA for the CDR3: TGTGCCAGCAGCCCCCTCACAGGGGTTATTAGCAATCAGCCCCAGCATTTT. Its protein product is CASSPLTGVISNQPQHF. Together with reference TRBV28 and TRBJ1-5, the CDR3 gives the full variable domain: DVKVTQSSRYLVKRTGEKVFLECVQDMDHENMFWYRQDPGLGLRLIYFSYDVKMKEKGDIPEGYSVSREKKERFSLILESASTNQTSMYLCASSPLTGVISNQPQHFGDGTRLSIL.

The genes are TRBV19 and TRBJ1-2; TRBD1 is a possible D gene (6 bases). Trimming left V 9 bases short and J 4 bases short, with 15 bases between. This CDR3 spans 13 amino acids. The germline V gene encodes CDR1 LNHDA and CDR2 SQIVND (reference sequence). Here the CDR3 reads CARNQGLIYGYTF. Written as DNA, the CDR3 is TGTGCCAGAAACCAGGGGCTTATCTATGGCTACACCTTC.

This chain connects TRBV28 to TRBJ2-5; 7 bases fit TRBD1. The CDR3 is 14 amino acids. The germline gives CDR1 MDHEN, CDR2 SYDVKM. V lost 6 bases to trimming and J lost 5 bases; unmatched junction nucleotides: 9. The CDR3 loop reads CASSRYRGLETQYF. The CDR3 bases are TGTGCCAGCAGCCGATACAGGGGCTTGGAGACCCAGTACTTC.

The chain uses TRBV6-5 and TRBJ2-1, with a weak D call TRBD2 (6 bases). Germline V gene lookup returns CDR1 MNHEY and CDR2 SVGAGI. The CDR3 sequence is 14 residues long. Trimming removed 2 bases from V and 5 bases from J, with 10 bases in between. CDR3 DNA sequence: TGTGCCAGCAGTTACCGGGGACTCCACAATGAGCAGTTCTTC. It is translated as CASSYRGLHNEQFF.

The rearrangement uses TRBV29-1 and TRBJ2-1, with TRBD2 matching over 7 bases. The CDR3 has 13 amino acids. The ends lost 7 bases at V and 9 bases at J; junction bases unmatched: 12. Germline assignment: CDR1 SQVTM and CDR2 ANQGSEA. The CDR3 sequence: CSAGGLLGSEQFF. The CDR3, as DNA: TGCAGCGCGGGAGGACTTCTGGGAAGTGAGCAGTTCTTC.

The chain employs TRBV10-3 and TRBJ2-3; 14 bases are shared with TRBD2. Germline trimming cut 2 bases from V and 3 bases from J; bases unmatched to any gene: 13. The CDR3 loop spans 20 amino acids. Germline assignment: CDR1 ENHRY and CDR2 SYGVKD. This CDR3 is CAISERNRLAGGPPTDTQYF. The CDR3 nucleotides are TGTGCCATCAGTGAGAGGAATAGACTAGCGGGGGGGCCTCCTACAGATACGCAGTATTTT.

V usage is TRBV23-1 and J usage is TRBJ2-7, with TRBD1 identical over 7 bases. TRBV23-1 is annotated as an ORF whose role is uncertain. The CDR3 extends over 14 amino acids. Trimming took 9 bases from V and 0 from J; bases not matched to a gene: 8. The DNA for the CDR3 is TGCGCCAGGCTGACAGGGACCAGCTCCTACGAGCAGTACGTC. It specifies CARLTGTSSYEQYV.

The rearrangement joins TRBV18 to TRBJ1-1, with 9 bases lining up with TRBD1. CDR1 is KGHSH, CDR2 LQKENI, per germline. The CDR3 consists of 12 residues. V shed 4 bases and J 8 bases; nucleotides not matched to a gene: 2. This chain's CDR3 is CASSQGTGEAFF. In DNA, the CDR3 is TGTGCCAGCTCACAAGGGACAGGGGAAGCTTTCTTT.

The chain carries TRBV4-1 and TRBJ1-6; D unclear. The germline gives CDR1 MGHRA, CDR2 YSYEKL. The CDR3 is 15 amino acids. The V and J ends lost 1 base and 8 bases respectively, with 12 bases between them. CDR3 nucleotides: TGCGCCAGCAGCCAAGTTATGGCGAGGGATTCACCCCTCCACTTT. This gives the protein CASSQVMARDSPLHF.

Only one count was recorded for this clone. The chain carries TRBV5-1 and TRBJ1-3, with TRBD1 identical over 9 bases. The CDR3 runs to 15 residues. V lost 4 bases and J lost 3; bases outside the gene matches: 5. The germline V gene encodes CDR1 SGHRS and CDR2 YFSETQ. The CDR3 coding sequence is TGCGCCAGCAGCAGGGGACAGGGTGTTGGAAACACCATATATTTT. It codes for CASSRGQGVGNTIYF.